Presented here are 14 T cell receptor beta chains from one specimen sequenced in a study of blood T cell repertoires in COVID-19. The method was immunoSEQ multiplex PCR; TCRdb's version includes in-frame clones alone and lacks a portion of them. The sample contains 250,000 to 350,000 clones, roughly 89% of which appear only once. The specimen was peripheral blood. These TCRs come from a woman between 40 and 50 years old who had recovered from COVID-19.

The CDR3 DNA reads TGTGCCAGCAGTAACCTCGTCGGGACTAGCGGAAAGTACGAGCAGTACTTC. Its translation: CASSNLVGTSGKYEQYF. The chain has TRBV27 and TRBJ2-7; 11 bases fit TRBD2. V lost 5 bases to trimming and J lost 4 bases; unmatched junction nucleotides: 13. The CDR3 extends over 17 amino acids. CDR1 MNHEY and CDR2 SMNVEV come from the germline V gene (reference sequence).

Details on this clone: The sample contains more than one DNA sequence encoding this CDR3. The CDR3 DNA sequence: TGTGCCAGCAGCTTAGGATCTAGCGGGAGTGGCACAGATACGCAGTATTTT. This encodes CASSLGSSGSGTDTQYF. V gene TRBV7-2 combines with J gene TRBJ2-3, with TRBD2 identical over 10 bases. Unmatched junction bases numbered 5, after V lost 1 base and J lost 1 base. CDR3 size: 17 residues. Germline values: CDR1 SGHTA, CDR2 FQGNSA.

CDR3 residues: CASSLTDSGNTIYF. The CDR3 DNA reads as TGTGCCAGCAGTTTGACAGACTCTGGAAACACCATATATTTT. The chain has TRBV27 and TRBJ1-3; a weak D match, TRBD1 (5 bases). V lost 3 bases and J lost 0, with 6 bases in between. Germline assignment: CDR1 MNHEY and CDR2 SMNVEV (reference sequence). The CDR3 has 14 amino acids.

The CDR3 sequence is CASSLSVSGRILGNEQFF. The CDR3 region has the DNA TGTGCCAGCAGTTTATCGGTTAGCGGGAGAATTTTGGGAAATGAGCAGTTCTTC. The gene calls are TRBV27 and TRBJ2-1, with 9 positions matching TRBD2. J lost 7 bases, V lost 0 bases, and 13 bases had no gene match. The CDR3 loop spans 18 amino acids. Germline CDR1 and CDR2: MNHEY and SMNVEV (reference sequence).

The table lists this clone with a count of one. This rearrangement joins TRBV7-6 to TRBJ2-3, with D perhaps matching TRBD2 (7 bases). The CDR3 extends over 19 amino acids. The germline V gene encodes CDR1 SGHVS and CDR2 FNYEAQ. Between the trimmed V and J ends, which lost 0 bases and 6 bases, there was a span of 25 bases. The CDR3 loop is CASSLAGRGIRGLSDTQYF. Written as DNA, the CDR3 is TGTGCCAGCAGCTTAGCAGGGAGGGGGATTCGGGGCCTGTCGGATACGCAGTATTTT.

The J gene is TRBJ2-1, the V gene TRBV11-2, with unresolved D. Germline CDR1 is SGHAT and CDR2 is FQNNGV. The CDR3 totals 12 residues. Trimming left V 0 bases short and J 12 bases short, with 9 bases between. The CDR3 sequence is CASSLDQWWQFF. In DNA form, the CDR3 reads TGTGCCAGCAGCTTAGACCAGTGGTGGCAGTTCTTC.

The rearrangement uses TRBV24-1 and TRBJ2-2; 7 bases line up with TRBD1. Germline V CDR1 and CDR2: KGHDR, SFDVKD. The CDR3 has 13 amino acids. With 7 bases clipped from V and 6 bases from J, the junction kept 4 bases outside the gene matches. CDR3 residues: CATRDRVAGELFF. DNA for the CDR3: TGTGCCACCAGAGACAGGGTTGCCGGGGAGCTGTTTTTT.

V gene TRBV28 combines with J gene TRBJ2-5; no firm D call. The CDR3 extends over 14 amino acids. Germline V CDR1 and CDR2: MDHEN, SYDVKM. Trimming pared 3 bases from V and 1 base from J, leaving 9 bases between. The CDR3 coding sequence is TGTGCCAGCAGTTTTAGCCAGCGCCAAGAGACCCAGTACTTC. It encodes CASSFSQRQETQYF.

The CDR3 protein is CASSSAGAYNEQFF. The CDR3 region has the DNA TGTGCCAGTAGTTCGGCGGGGGCCTACAATGAGCAGTTCTTC. J is TRBJ2-1 and V is TRBV19, with 7 bases fitting TRBD2. With V trimmed by 5 bases and J by 2 bases, 3 bases remained unmatched. The CDR3 totals 14 residues. Germline assignment: CDR1 LNHDA and CDR2 SQIVND (reference sequence).

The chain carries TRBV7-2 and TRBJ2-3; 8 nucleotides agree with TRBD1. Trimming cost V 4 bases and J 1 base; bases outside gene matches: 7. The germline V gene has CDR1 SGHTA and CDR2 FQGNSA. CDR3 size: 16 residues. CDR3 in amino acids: CASSWAGGSGTDTQYF. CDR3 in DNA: TGTGCCAGCAGCTGGGCAGGGGGCTCGGGCACAGATACGCAGTATTTT.

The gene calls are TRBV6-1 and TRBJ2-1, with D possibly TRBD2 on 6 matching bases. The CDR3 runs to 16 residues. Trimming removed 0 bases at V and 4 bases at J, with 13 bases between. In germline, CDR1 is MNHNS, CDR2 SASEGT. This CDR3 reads CASSEARRGAYNEQFF. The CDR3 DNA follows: TGTGCCAGCAGTGAAGCAAGGAGGGGAGCGTACAATGAGCAGTTCTTC.

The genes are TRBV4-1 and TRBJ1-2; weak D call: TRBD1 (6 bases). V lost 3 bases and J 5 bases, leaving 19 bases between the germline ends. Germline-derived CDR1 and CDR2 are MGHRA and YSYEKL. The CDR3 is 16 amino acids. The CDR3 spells CASSQATGRTRYGYTF. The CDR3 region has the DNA TGCGCCAGCAGCCAGGCAACAGGGCGAACCCGGTATGGCTACACCTTC.

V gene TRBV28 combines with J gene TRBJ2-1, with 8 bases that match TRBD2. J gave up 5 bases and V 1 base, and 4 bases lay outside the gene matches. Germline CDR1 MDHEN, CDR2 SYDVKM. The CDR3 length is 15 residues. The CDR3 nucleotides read TGTGCCAGCAGTTTATACAGCGGGGGCAACAATGAGCAGTTCTTC. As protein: CASSLYSGGNNEQFF.

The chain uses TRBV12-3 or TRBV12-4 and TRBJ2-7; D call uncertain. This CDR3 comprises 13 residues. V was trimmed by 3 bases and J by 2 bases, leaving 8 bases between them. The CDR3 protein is CASSFSSAYEQYF. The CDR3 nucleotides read TGTGCCAGCAGTTTCTCCTCCGCCTACGAGCAGTACTTC.